These 20 T cell receptor beta chains were all obtained from the same sample, sequenced in a study of T cell responses to AZD1222 COVID-19 vaccine. TCRdb's copy holds only in-frame clones and misses some; the assay was immunoSEQ multiplex PCR. The sample records about 120,000 clones, 85% to 90% being singletons. Sequenced material: peripheral blood, taken on day 0 of AZD1222 vaccination. The receptors come from an adult in good health.

The rearrangement joins TRBV27 to TRBJ2-1; 9 positions match TRBD1. The J segment lost 8 bases and the V segment lost 3 bases, leaving 2 bases of the junction unmatched. Germline V gene sequence: CDR1 MNHEY, CDR2 SMNVEV (reference sequence). The CDR3 runs 13 residues. The CDR3 here is CASSFGTGYEQFF. CDR3 sequence (DNA): TGTGCCAGCAGTTTTGGGACAGGGTATGAGCAGTTCTTC.

The chain is built from TRBV7-9 and TRBJ2-2; the D gene is possibly TRBD2 (6 bases). Trimming stripped 2 bases from V and 5 bases from J, with 12 bases between. Per germline, CDR1 SEHNR and CDR2 FQNEAQ (reference sequence). The CDR3 covers 15 residues. The CDR3 region is CASSLRRGGTGELFF. The CDR3 nucleotides read TGTGCCAGCAGCTTAAGGCGGGGTGGTACCGGGGAGCTGTTTTTT.

The chain couples TRBV4-3 to TRBJ2-3; the D call may be TRBD1 or TRBD2 (5 bases each). The V gene lost 0 bases and the J gene lost 11 bases, with 15 bases spanning the gap. Germline-derived CDR1 and CDR2 are LGHNA and YSLEER. This CDR3 region has 14 residues. The CDR3 spells CASSQDLGDPRQYF. CDR3 in DNA: TGCGCCAGCAGCCAAGACTTGGGGGATCCCCGGCAGTATTTT.

In its sample, this clone was seen a few times. The genes are TRBV28 and TRBJ1-1; the D gene is possibly TRBD1 (6 bases). There are 13 residues in the CDR3. The germline V gene has CDR1 MDHEN and CDR2 SYDVKM. The germline V and J ends were trimmed by 3 bases and 8 bases, with 13 bases remaining between them. CDR3 bases: TGTGCCAGCAGTTTTGTAGGCAGGGGAGAAGCTTTCTTT. This translates into CASSFVGRGEAFF. Variable domain in full (rest from reference TRBV28 and TRBJ1-1): DVKVTQSSRYLVKRTGEKVFLECVQDMDHENMFWYRQDPGLGLRLIYFSYDVKMKEKGDIPEGYSVSREKKERFSLILESASTNQTSMYLCASSFVGRGEAFFGQGTRLTVV.

Only a few counts were recorded for this clone. The rearrangement uses TRBV5-4 and TRBJ2-2, with D tentatively TRBD1 (6 bases). The CDR3 loop spans 15 amino acids. Germline V gives CDR1 SGHNT, CDR2 YYREEE (reference sequence). Trimming took 4 bases from V and 1 from J, leaving 11 bases between them. The chain's CDR3 is CASSPDRRNTGELFF. CDR3 bases: TGTGCCAGCAGCCCCGACAGGAGGAACACCGGGGAGCTGTTTTTT. The full variable domain, completed using reference TRBV5-4 and TRBJ2-2, is ETGVTQSPTHLIKTRGQQVTLRCSSQSGHNTVSWYQQALGQGPQFIFQYYREEENGRGNFPPRFSGLQFPNYSSELNVNALELDDSALYLCASSPDRRNTGELFFGEGSRLTVL.

This chain links TRBV10-3 with TRBJ1-1, with D possibly being TRBD1 (5 bases). From germline, CDR1 is ENHRY and CDR2 SYGVKD. The V gene lost 6 bases and the J gene lost 1 base, with 12 bases spanning the gap. This CDR3 spans 14 amino acids. CDR3 amino acids: CAISGTPPNTEAFF. The CDR3 nucleotides are TGTGCCATCAGCGGGACCCCTCCGAACACTGAAGCTTTCTTT.

The V and J genes are TRBV6-5 and TRBJ2-2, with a weak D call TRBD1 (6 bases). CDR1 MNHEY and CDR2 SVGAGI come from the germline V gene. The V end lost 4 bases, the J end lost 6 bases, and 18 bases lay between the germline ends. This CDR3 contains 16 residues. The CDR3 DNA reads TGTGCCAGCAGTTCCAGACCAGGGGATCCCCCCGGGGAGCTGTTTTTT. The encoded protein is CASSSRPGDPPGELFF.

The chain links TRBV9 to TRBJ1-6; D unresolved. CDR1 and CDR2 (germline): SGDLS, YYNGEE. The CDR3 is 12 residues long. Trimming took 0 bases from V and 10 from J, leaving 5 bases between them. The CDR3 DNA follows: TGTGCCAGCAGCGTAGCGGAGTCACCCCTCCACTTT. Amino acid sequence: CASSVAESPLHF.

The J gene is TRBJ2-1, the V gene TRBV27, with D uncertain. Trimming shortened V by 1 base and J by 5 bases, and 6 bases separated the two germline ends. This CDR3 contains 13 residues. Germline V CDR1 and CDR2: MNHEY, SMNVEV (reference sequence). The CDR3 loop is CASSLFWDNEQFF. The DNA for the CDR3 is TGTGCCAGCAGTTTATTCTGGGACAATGAGCAGTTCTTC.

The sample holds a few counts of this clone. V gene TRBV28 combines with J gene TRBJ1-2; TRBD1 agrees at 7 bases. There are 16 residues in the CDR3. Germline CDR1 is MDHEN and CDR2 is SYDVKM. With V trimmed by 3 bases and J by 2 bases, 9 bases remained unmatched. CDR3: CASSFAPVDRNYGYTF. For the CDR3, the DNA is TGTGCCAGCAGTTTTGCTCCCGTGGACAGGAACTATGGCTACACCTTC.

The CDR3 sequence: CASSIRVPGGNQPQHF. As DNA, the CDR3 is TGTGCCAGTAGTATCAGAGTTCCTGGGGGGAATCAGCCCCAGCATTTT. The V gene is TRBV19, the J gene TRBJ1-5; possible D gene TRBD1, 5 bases. The CDR3 sequence is 16 residues long. Germline V gene lookup returns CDR1 LNHDA and CDR2 SQIVND (reference sequence). Trimming stripped 3 bases from V and 4 bases from J, with 16 bases between.

CDR3 sequence reads: CASSEWATTGELFF. Here the CDR3 DNA reads TGTGCCAGCAGTGAGTGGGCGACAACCGGGGAGCTGTTTTTT. This sequence joins TRBV2 and TRBJ2-2, with no clear D. Germline V CDR1 and CDR2: SNHLY, FYNNEI. V lost 3 bases and J lost 5, with 10 bases in between. The CDR3 spans 14 residues.

The V call is TRBV6-1, the J call TRBJ1-2; TRBD1 matches 8 bases. V shed 4 bases, J shed 6 bases, and the junction held 16 bases outside the gene matches. CDR1 is MNHNS and CDR2 is SASEGT in the germline V gene. The CDR3 runs to 17 residues. CDR3 sequence: CASSAHPEAGGANGYTF. Written as DNA, the CDR3 is TGTGCCAGCAGTGCCCATCCGGAGGCAGGGGGCGCGAATGGCTACACCTTC.

The chain links TRBV6-5 to TRBJ2-7, with 7 bases identical to TRBD1. The germline CDR1 and CDR2 sequences are MNHEY and SVGAGI. After removal of 6 bases from V and 7 bases from J, the junction contained 9 bases not matched to a gene. The CDR3 has 13 amino acids. In nucleotides, the CDR3 is TGTGCCAGCAGCTTCACCACAGGGGTTGAGCAGTACTTC. Its protein is CASSFTTGVEQYF.

The V gene is TRBV4-1, the J gene TRBJ2-7; D gene ambiguous. V was pared by 5 bases and J by 2 bases, with 13 bases between. The CDR3 has 14 amino acids. From germline, CDR1 is MGHRA and CDR2 YSYEKL. DNA of the CDR3: TGCGCCAGCAGCGCGAATGGAGCCACCTACGAGCAGTACTTC. As protein: CASSANGATYEQYF.

The gene calls are TRBV7-9 and TRBJ2-7, with no clear D. From germline, CDR1 is SEHNR and CDR2 FQNEAQ (reference sequence). The CDR3 sequence is 12 residues long. V lost 5 bases and J lost 4, with 9 bases in between. DNA of the CDR3: TGTGCCAGCAGCCCAACTACTTACGAGCAGTACTTC. Amino acid sequence: CASSPTTYEQYF.

A few counts support this clone. The V gene is TRBV5-5, the J gene TRBJ2-7; unclear D gene. Germline V gene data show CDR1 as SGHKS and CDR2 as YYEKEE (reference sequence). The ends were cut back, 0 bases at V and 3 bases at J, with 10 bases in the middle. The CDR3 contains 14 residues. The CDR3, as DNA: TGTGCCAGCAGCTTGGCCTTGGGAATCTACGAGCAGTACTTC. Its translation: CASSLALGIYEQYF.

V gene TRBV10-3 combines with J gene TRBJ1-4; 12 bases fit TRBD1. From germline, CDR1 is ENHRY and CDR2 SYGVKD. The CDR3 is made up of 15 amino acids. V trimming: 3 bases; J trimming: 8 bases; junction bases outside the gene matches: 4. This CDR3 reads CAISDGTGGIEKLFF. CDR3 nucleotide sequence: TGTGCCATCAGTGACGGGACAGGGGGCATAGAAAAACTGTTTTTT.

In DNA form, the CDR3 reads TGTGCCAGCAGCTTAAGTACCCGCCCCTACCTTCACAGGGACCCGAACACTGAAGCTTTCTTT. It yields the protein CASSLSTRPYLHRDPNTEAFF. The genes are TRBV7-3 and TRBJ1-1; D might be TRBD1 (6 bases). Trimming cost V 1 base and J 1 base, with 28 bases left between them. Germline-derived CDR1 and CDR2 are SGHTA and FQGTGA. The length of the CDR3 is 21 residues.

The chain links TRBV4-3 to TRBJ1-1, with D hard to call. Looked up from germline, CDR1 is LGHNA and CDR2 is YSLEER. V dropped 1 base and J dropped 1 base, with 10 bases sitting between them. The CDR3 has 15 amino acids. The CDR3, as DNA: TGCGCCAGCAGCCAAGGGTACAACGAGAACACTGAAGCTTTCTTT. Its translation: CASSQGYNENTEAFF.